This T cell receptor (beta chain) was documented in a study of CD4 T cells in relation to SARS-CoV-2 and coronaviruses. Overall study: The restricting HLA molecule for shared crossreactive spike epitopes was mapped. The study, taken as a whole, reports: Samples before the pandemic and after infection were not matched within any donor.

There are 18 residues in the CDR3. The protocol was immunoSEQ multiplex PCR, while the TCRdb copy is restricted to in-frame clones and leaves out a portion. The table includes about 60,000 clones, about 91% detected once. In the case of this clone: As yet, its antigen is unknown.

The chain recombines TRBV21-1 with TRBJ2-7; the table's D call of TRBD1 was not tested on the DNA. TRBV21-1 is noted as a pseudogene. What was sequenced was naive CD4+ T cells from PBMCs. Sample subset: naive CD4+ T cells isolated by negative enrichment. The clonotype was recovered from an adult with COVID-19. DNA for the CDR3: TGTGCCAGCAGCAAAGGCCGGGGACAACCGGAGGACTGGTACGAGCAGTACTTC. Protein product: CASSKGRGQPEDWYEQYF.